These 15 T cell receptor beta chains were sequenced from one sample in a study of blood T cell repertoires in COVID-19. Sequencing used immunoSEQ multiplex PCR; TCRdb keeps in-frame clones, though not all of them. The table shows tens of thousands of clones, with around 82% occurring only once. The sample consisted of peripheral blood. The source of these receptors is an older woman with acute or convalescent COVID-19.

CDR3 coding DNA: TGTGCCAGCAGTCCAACCGGGACAGGGAAAGGCTACACCTTC. This codes for CASSPTGTGKGYTF. J is TRBJ1-2 and V is TRBV6-5; 9 positions match TRBD1. Germline V CDR1 and CDR2: MNHEY, SVGAGI. There are 14 residues in the CDR3. Trimming took 5 bases from V and 8 from J; bases not matched to a gene: 9.

V usage is TRBV19 and J usage is TRBJ1-1; no clear D. With 7 bases removed from V and 1 base from J, the gap between germline ends came to 13 bases. In germline, CDR1 is LNHDA, CDR2 SQIVND (reference sequence). The CDR3 runs to 14 residues. In DNA, the CDR3 is TGTGCCAGTAAAGGTTGGGCGCAGAACACTGAAGCTTTCTTT. The encoded protein is CASKGWAQNTEAFF.

The V and J genes are TRBV6-6 and TRBJ2-3; D gene uncertain. The V end was cut by 7 bases, the J end by 4 bases, with 12 bases between. The CDR3 has 13 residues. From germline, CDR1 is MNHNY and CDR2 SVGAGI (reference sequence). CDR3 DNA: TGTGCCAGCAATTCCCGCCCAGCAGATACGCAGTATTTT. The encoded protein is CASNSRPADTQYF.

This chain joins TRBV18 and TRBJ1-1; TRBD1 agrees at 7 bases. This CDR3 comprises 14 residues. Germline trimming cut 2 bases from V and 6 bases from J; bases unmatched to any gene: 6. CDR1 and CDR2 (germline): KGHSH, LQKENI. The CDR3 reads CASSPIDRDAEAFF. DNA for the CDR3: TGTGCCAGCTCACCAATCGACAGGGACGCTGAAGCTTTCTTT.

This chain connects TRBV6-1 to TRBJ2-3; possibly TRBD1 for D (5 bases). The CDR3 spans 13 residues. V was cut by 3 bases and J by 4 bases, with 8 bases left in between. CDR1 MNHNS and CDR2 SASEGT come from the germline V gene. In DNA, the CDR3 is TGTGCCAGCAGTGACAGGGTCCCAGATACGCAGTATTTT. This encodes CASSDRVPDTQYF.

The genes are TRBV14 and TRBJ1-2, with TRBD1 identical over 7 bases. Germline V gene sequence: CDR1 SGHDN, CDR2 FVKESK. V gave up 1 base and J gave up 8 bases; unmatched junction bases: 7. CDR3 length: 14 amino acids. The CDR3 is CASSQAVGTDGYTF. The CDR3 nucleotides read TGTGCCAGCAGCCAAGCCGTTGGGACAGACGGCTACACCTTC.

The rearrangement uses TRBV5-4 and TRBJ2-2, with D perhaps TRBD2 (7 bases). Trimming removed 0 bases at V and 6 bases at J, with 15 bases between. The CDR3 covers 16 residues. Germline V gene data show CDR1 as SGHNT and CDR2 as YYREEE (reference sequence). CDR3 residues: CASSLDGGLTAGELFF. In nucleotides, the CDR3 is TGTGCCAGCAGCTTGGACGGGGGGCTCACGGCCGGGGAGCTGTTTTTT. The variable domain in full, completed from reference TRBV5-4 and TRBJ2-2, reads ETGVTQSPTHLIKTRGQQVTLRCSSQSGHNTVSWYQQALGQGPQFIFQYYREEENGRGNFPPRFSGLQFPNYSSELNVNALELDDSALYLCASSLDGGLTAGELFFGEGSRLTVL.

The chain uses TRBV19 and TRBJ1-6; possibly TRBD1 for D (6 bases). The CDR3 length is 16 residues. From germline, CDR1 is LNHDA and CDR2 SQIVND (reference sequence). V dropped 0 bases and J dropped 7 bases, with 13 bases sitting between them. CDR3 nucleotide sequence: TGTGCCAGTAGTATAGACGGCCCTAGGGGGAATTCACCCCTCCACTTT. Translated, it gives CASSIDGPRGNSPLHF.

The V call is TRBV3-1 (or the pseudogene TRBV3-2), the J call TRBJ1-3; D remains unclear. Trimming removed 0 bases at V and 0 bases at J, with 9 bases between. The length of the CDR3 is 16 residues. Germline CDR1 is LGHDT and CDR2 is YNNKEL (reference sequence). Here the CDR3 DNA reads TGTGCCAGCAGCCAAGATGCAGTTTCCTCTGGAAACACCATATATTTT. Protein product: CASSQDAVSSGNTIYF.

This sequence joins TRBV5-1 and TRBJ2-1; D gene ambiguous. This CDR3 has 14 amino acids. The V end lost 0 bases, the J end lost 4 bases, and 8 bases lay between the germline ends. Germline loops: CDR1 SGHRS, CDR2 YFSETQ. The CDR3 here is CASSLAQVYNEQFF. The DNA for the CDR3 is TGCGCCAGCAGCTTGGCTCAGGTTTACAATGAGCAGTTCTTC. Supplemented by reference TRBV5-1 and TRBJ2-1, the full variable domain reads KAGVTQTPRYLIKTRGQQVTLSCSPISGHRSVSWYQQTPGQGLQFLFEYFSETQRNKGNFPGRFSGRQFSNSRSEMNVSTLELGDSALYLCASSLAQVYNEQFFGPGTRLTVL.

This chain links TRBV4-2 with TRBJ2-7; D call uncertain. The V gene lost 0 bases and the J gene lost 2 bases, with 5 bases spanning the gap. The CDR3 covers 13 residues. Germline values: CDR1 LGHNA, CDR2 YNFKEQ. CDR3 coding DNA: TGTGCCAGCAGCCAAGATCCCACCTACGAGCAGTACTTC. Translating gives CASSQDPTYEQYF.

The genes are TRBV18 and TRBJ2-2; 8 bases are a match to TRBD2. The J segment lost 6 bases and the V segment lost 8 bases, leaving 14 bases of the junction unmatched. This CDR3 is built from 16 residues. Germline CDR1 is KGHSH and CDR2 is LQKENI. CDR3 loop: CASPTGGELVAGELFF. CDR3 coding DNA: TGTGCCAGCCCCACCGGGGGGGAGCTTGTGGCCGGGGAGCTGTTTTTT.

This rearrangement joins TRBV19 to TRBJ1-4; D uncertain. V dropped 0 bases and J dropped 12 bases, with 11 bases sitting between them. The CDR3 runs 13 residues. CDR1 and CDR2 from the germline V gene are LNHDA and SQIVND (reference sequence). CDR3 loop: CASSIDEGAELFF. The CDR3 bases are TGTGCCAGTAGTATAGATGAGGGAGCTGAACTGTTTTTT. Full variable domain (missing parts from reference TRBV19 and TRBJ1-4): DGGITQSPKYLFRKEGQNVTLSCEQNLNHDAMYWYRQDPGQGLRLIYYSQIVNDFQKGDIAEGYSVSREKKESFPLTVTSAQKNPTAFYLCASSIDEGAELFFGSGTQLSVL.

The V gene is TRBV6-5, the J gene TRBJ1-1; D remains ambiguous. Trimming took off 7 bases at V and 1 base at J, with 10 bases between the two ends. CDR3 length: 13 amino acids. In germline, CDR1 is MNHEY, CDR2 SVGAGI. CDR3: CASKLTGNTEAFF. For the CDR3, the DNA is TGTGCCAGCAAGCTGACGGGGAACACTGAAGCTTTCTTT.

The J gene is TRBJ1-3, the V gene TRBV5-1; no clear D gene. CDR1 is SGHRS, CDR2 YFSETQ, per germline. The CDR3 extends over 13 amino acids. Trimming shortened V by 0 bases and J by 6 bases, and 7 bases separated the two germline ends. CDR3 sequence (DNA): TGCGCCAGCAGCTTGGGTGAGGAAAACACCATATATTTT. Translated: CASSLGEENTIYF.